These 16 T cell receptor beta chains were all obtained from the same sample, sequenced in a study of blood T cell repertoires in COVID-19. Clones were read by immunoSEQ multiplex PCR, and TCRdb kept only the in-frame ones, dropping some. The sample carries some 150,000 clones, approximately 92% recorded once. Sequenced sample: peripheral blood. Source of these receptors: a woman aged 55-70 years with active COVID-19.

This clone occurred once. The chain carries TRBV5-6 and TRBJ2-5, with TRBD2 as a possible D gene (6 bases). The CDR3 has 15 amino acids. The V end lost 2 bases, the J end lost 4 bases, and 15 bases lay between the germline ends. The V gene's germline CDR1 is SGHDT and CDR2 YYEEEE. This CDR3 is CASSFRGNEVETQYF. CDR3 coding DNA: TGTGCCAGCAGCTTCCGGGGGAATGAAGTAGAGACCCAGTACTTC.

This clone was picked up one time. The chain employs TRBV7-3 and TRBJ2-1, with TRBD2 identical over 7 bases. This CDR3 comprises 15 residues. Germline CDR1 is SGHTA and CDR2 is FQGTGA. Unmatched junction bases numbered 8, after V lost 5 bases and J lost 4 bases. The CDR3 nucleotides read TGTGCCAGCAGCCAGTTAGCGGGTAGTTACAATGAGCAGTTCTTC. It is translated as CASSQLAGSYNEQFF.

Of note for this clone: No DNA is shown, since the ends of the CDR3 on it are uncertain; the CDR3 is the one TCRdb lists. J is TRBJ2-5 and V is TRBV28; TRBD2, as called in the table, went unchecked against the DNA. The CDR3 is 12 residues long, counting both termini. The germline CDR1 and CDR2 sequences are MDHEN and SYDVKM. CDR3 amino acids: CASSTSGRTQYF.

The chain recombines TRBV7-9 with TRBJ1-4; TRBD1 aligns across 9 bases. V shed 4 bases and J 3 bases; nucleotides not matched to a gene: 9. Germline-derived CDR1 and CDR2 are SEHNR and FQNEAQ (reference sequence). The CDR3 totals 17 residues. The CDR3 nucleotides are TGTGCCAGCAGCTCCTGGACAGGGGCTAGAGCTAATGAAAAACTGTTTTTT. Residues: CASSSWTGARANEKLFF. Looking up the rest from reference TRBV7-9 and TRBJ1-4 gives the full variable domain: DTGVSQNPRHKITKRGQNVTFRCDPISEHNRLYWYRQTLGQGPEFLTYFQNEAQLEKSRLLSDRFSAERPKGSFSTLEIQRTEQGDSAMYLCASSSWTGARANEKLFFGSGTQLSVL.

The gene calls are TRBV9 and TRBJ1-5; the D gene is possibly TRBD1 (5 bases). CDR3 length: 14 residues. V was shortened by 4 bases and J by 2 bases, with 10 bases between the two germline ends. Germline CDR1 SGDLS, CDR2 YYNGEE. CDR3 in DNA: TGTGCCAGCAGCCTTTGGGGGGGCAATCAGCCCCAGCATTTT. Its protein product is CASSLWGGNQPQHF.

The chain has TRBV10-3 and TRBJ2-7, with 11 bases identical to TRBD2. The CDR3 is 16 residues long. Trimming took 2 bases from V and 5 from J; bases not matched to a gene: 8. Germline V gives CDR1 ENHRY, CDR2 SYGVKD. As DNA, the CDR3 is TGTGCCATCAGTGAGCCGGGACTAGCGGCCCACCACGAGCAGTACTTC. Amino acids: CAISEPGLAAHHEQYF.

J is TRBJ2-3 and V is TRBV7-9, with D possibly TRBD2 on 5 matching bases. The V end lost 2 bases, the J end lost 3 bases, and 12 bases lay between the germline ends. The CDR3 spans 15 residues. Germline loops: CDR1 SEHNR, CDR2 FQNEAQ (reference sequence). The CDR3: CASSLPGVGTDTQYF. The CDR3 bases are TGTGCCAGCAGCTTACCCGGGGTCGGAACAGATACGCAGTATTTT. Combining the CDR3 with reference TRBV7-9 and TRBJ2-3 gives the whole variable domain DTGVSQNPRHKITKRGQNVTFRCDPISEHNRLYWYRQTLGQGPEFLTYFQNEAQLEKSRLLSDRFSAERPKGSFSTLEIQRTEQGDSAMYLCASSLPGVGTDTQYFGPGTRLTVL.

The CDR3 is CASSQYGAGYEQYF. CDR3 coding DNA: TGCGCCAGCAGCCAATACGGAGCGGGATACGAGCAGTACTTC. The gene calls are TRBV4-3 and TRBJ2-7, with 7 bases lining up with TRBD2. The CDR3 has 14 amino acids. Per the germline V gene, CDR1 is LGHNA and CDR2 is YSLEER. Trimming at V came to 2 bases and at J to 4 bases, leaving 5 bases not matched to a gene.

The genes are TRBV30 and TRBJ1-2; weak D call: TRBD1 (5 bases). Germline CDR1 reads GTSNPN; CDR2 reads SVGIG (reference sequence). The CDR3 runs to 12 residues. V dropped 3 bases and J dropped 6 bases, with 11 bases sitting between them. CDR3 in DNA: TGTGCCTGGAGAGGGGCGAGTGATGGCTACACCTTC. This codes for CAWRGASDGYTF.

The genes are TRBV15 and TRBJ1-3; D may be TRBD1 (6 bases). The germline CDR1 and CDR2 sequences are LNHNV and YYDKDF (reference sequence). The CDR3 length is 15 residues. V was trimmed by 5 bases and J by 0 bases, leaving 11 bases between them. The CDR3 DNA sequence: TGTGCCACCAGCGAGGACAGACTCTCTGGAAACACCATATATTTT. Protein sequence: CATSEDRLSGNTIYF. Full variable domain (remainder filled in from reference TRBV15 and TRBJ1-3): DAMVIQNPRYQVTQFGKPVTLSCSQTLNHNVMYWYQQKSSQAPKLLFHYYDKDFNNEADTPDNFQSRRPNTSFCFLDIRSPGLGDTAMYLCATSEDRLSGNTIYFGEGSWLTVV.

This chain links TRBV7-4 with TRBJ2-7; 7 bases line up with TRBD2. The germline V gene encodes CDR1 SGHVT and CDR2 SQSDAQ. The CDR3 totals 17 residues. The junction had 13 bases not matched to a gene; V was cut back by 5 bases and J by 0 bases. CDR3 coding DNA: TGTGCCAGCAGCCCTGCAGGGCGAAGGACTAGCTCCTACGAGCAGTACTTC. This codes for CASSPAGRRTSSYEQYF.

The rearrangement links TRBV29-1 to TRBJ1-1; D is unclear. Germline values: CDR1 SQVTM, CDR2 ANQGSEA. Trimming left V 5 bases short and J 1 base short, with 11 bases between. This CDR3 contains 13 residues. The CDR3 protein is CSVRSGRNTEAFF. The CDR3 DNA reads TGCAGCGTTCGGAGTGGTAGGAACACTGAAGCTTTCTTT. Filled out from reference TRBV29-1 and TRBJ1-1, the complete variable domain reads SAVISQKPSRDICQRGTSLTIQCQVDSQVTMMFWYRQQPGQSLTLIATANQGSEATYESGFVIDKFPISRPNLTFSTLTVSNMSPEDSSIYLCSVRSGRNTEAFFGQGTRLTVV.

The gene calls are TRBV5-1 and TRBJ1-1; D is perhaps TRBD1 (6 bases). The CDR3 has 15 amino acids. With 4 bases removed from V and 4 bases from J, the gap between germline ends came to 17 bases. The germline CDR1 and CDR2 sequences are SGHRS and YFSETQ. CDR3 nucleotide sequence: TGCGCCAGCAGCCCTGAGGTACAGGGAAGCACTGAAGCTTTCTTT. Translated: CASSPEVQGSTEAFF.

The chain joins TRBV18 to TRBJ2-7; 7 bases are a match to TRBD1. Germline CDR1 reads KGHSH; CDR2 reads LQKENI. V shed 3 bases and J 2 bases; nucleotides not matched to a gene: 4. The CDR3 sequence is 14 residues long. CDR3 region: CASSPGTATYEQYF. The CDR3 DNA reads as TGTGCCAGCTCACCCGGGACAGCTACCTACGAGCAGTACTTC.

The rearrangement links TRBV28 to TRBJ2-3, with 9 bases that match TRBD1. This CDR3 is 18 amino acids long. V was pared by 7 bases and J by 5 bases, with 19 bases of the junction left unmatched. The germline gives CDR1 MDHEN, CDR2 SYDVKM. The CDR3 coding sequence is TGTGCCAGCAATCTAAAGAGGACAGGGGCATTTCGAGGAGATACGCAGTATTTT. It is translated as CASNLKRTGAFRGDTQYF. The whole variable domain, filled in from reference TRBV28 and TRBJ2-3, reads DVKVTQSSRYLVKRTGEKVFLECVQDMDHENMFWYRQDPGLGLRLIYFSYDVKMKEKGDIPEGYSVSREKKERFSLILESASTNQTSMYLCASNLKRTGAFRGDTQYFGPGTRLTVL.

The chain couples TRBV10-1 to TRBJ2-3; D is perhaps TRBD2 (6 bases). Trimming stripped 3 bases from V and 2 bases from J, with 21 bases between. The CDR3 has 18 residues. The germline V gene encodes CDR1 WNHNN and CDR2 SYGVQD (reference sequence). CDR3 bases: TGCGCCAGCAGTGAATTAGCGGCGCATTATGAACCCACAGATACGCAGTATTTT. Translating gives CASSELAAHYEPTDTQYF.